Listed here are 21 T cell receptor beta chains from one sample, sequenced in a study of shared clonotypes between healthy human individuals. Here immunoSEQ multiplex PCR was the method, and the copy in TCRdb shows in-frame clones only, minus some. The sample shows roughly 1,500,000 clones, nearly 99% of them seen only once. The sequenced sample consisted of naive CD4+ T cells sorted from blood. The sample's subset: CD45RA+ positively selected. Source of these receptors: a man aged 25-45 years in good health.

CDR3 nucleotide sequence: TGTGCCAGCAGTTTCAGGCCAGGGGTCTACAATGAGCAGTTCTTC. Residues: CASSFRPGVYNEQFF. The V call is TRBV28, the J call TRBJ2-1; D might be TRBD1 (6 bases). Per germline, CDR1 MDHEN and CDR2 SYDVKM. V shed 3 bases and J shed 3 bases, with 12 bases lying between them. The CDR3 length is 15 residues.

The rearrangement uses TRBV4-1 and TRBJ1-5; no clear D. Germline CDR1 MGHRA, CDR2 YSYEKL. Trimming pared 2 bases from V and 0 bases from J, leaving 8 bases between. CDR3 size: 15 residues. Written as DNA, the CDR3 is TGCGCCAGCAGCCAAACGGAGAATAGCAATCAGCCCCAGCATTTT. This gives the protein CASSQTENSNQPQHF.

The J gene is TRBJ2-7, the V gene TRBV5-1; 7 positions agree with TRBD1. J gave up 4 bases and V 5 bases, and 9 bases lay outside the gene matches. Germline V gene lookup returns CDR1 SGHRS and CDR2 YFSETQ. There are 14 residues in the CDR3. This CDR3 is CASRPRDSSYEQYF. CDR3 in DNA: TGCGCCAGCAGGCCCCGGGACAGCTCATACGAGCAGTACTTC.

The chain couples TRBV7-3 to TRBJ2-7, with 7 bases aligning to TRBD2. Unmatched junction bases numbered 10, after V lost 5 bases and J lost 3 bases. Germline CDR1 is SGHTA and CDR2 is FQGTGA. This CDR3 spans 15 amino acids. CDR3 region: CASSLTGTTLYEQYF. The CDR3, as DNA: TGTGCCAGCAGCCTGACCGGGACTACACTCTACGAGCAGTACTTC.

This chain connects TRBV6-6 to TRBJ2-5; 8 nucleotides align to TRBD1. The CDR3 contains 12 residues. Trimming removed 6 bases from V and 5 bases from J; junction bases left unmatched: 2. Germline CDR1 and CDR2: MNHNY and SVGAGI (reference sequence). The CDR3 nucleotides read TGTGCCAGCAGCAGGGGGCAGGAGACCCAGTACTTC. Its protein product is CASSRGQETQYF.

Only one count was recorded for this clone. The chain joins TRBV28 to TRBJ2-1; 8 bases line up with TRBD2. This CDR3 comprises 14 residues. J was trimmed by 3 bases and V by 7 bases; bases with no gene match: 5. CDR1 is MDHEN, CDR2 SYDVKM, per germline. The CDR3 reads CASTGGPFYNEQFF. The CDR3 nucleotides are TGTGCCAGCACGGGAGGGCCTTTCTACAATGAGCAGTTCTTC. Full variable domain (outside the CDR3, taken from reference TRBV28 and TRBJ2-1): DVKVTQSSRYLVKRTGEKVFLECVQDMDHENMFWYRQDPGLGLRLIYFSYDVKMKEKGDIPEGYSVSREKKERFSLILESASTNQTSMYLCASTGGPFYNEQFFGPGTRLTVL.

The J gene is TRBJ2-7, the V gene TRBV19, with a weak D call TRBD1 (6 bases). The V end lost 2 bases, the J end lost 6 bases, and 23 bases lay between the germline ends. The CDR3 totals 17 residues. Germline CDR1 and CDR2: LNHDA and SQIVND (reference sequence). CDR3 sequence reads: CASSITPRQAPNLEQYF. For the CDR3, the DNA is TGTGCCAGTAGTATAACCCCAAGACAGGCACCAAACCTCGAGCAGTACTTC.

The chain recombines TRBV6-4 with TRBJ2-7; 14 positions agree with TRBD2. The J segment lost 0 bases and the V segment lost 9 bases, leaving 13 bases of the junction unmatched. CDR3 length: 18 residues. Germline CDR1 reads MRHNA; CDR2 reads SNTAGT. The CDR3 is CASPGTSGREAFSYEQYF. In nucleotides, the CDR3 is TGTGCCAGTCCAGGGACTAGCGGGAGAGAAGCCTTCTCCTACGAGCAGTACTTC.

The chain is built from TRBV21-1 and TRBJ1-4; the D call TRBD1 from the table was never checked on the DNA. TRBV21-1 is described as a pseudogene. The CDR3 extends over 13 amino acids. The CDR3 here is CASSGAGNEKLFF. CDR3 DNA: TGTGCCAGCAGCGGGGCAGGGAATGAAAAACTGTTTTTT.

V and J are TRBV28 and TRBJ2-7, with 7 bases matching TRBD2. With 10 bases clipped from V and 3 bases from J, the junction kept 12 bases outside the gene matches. This CDR3 spans 14 amino acids. CDR1 and CDR2 (germline): MDHEN, SYDVKM. The CDR3 reads CATRSGGSLYEQYF. CDR3 in DNA: TGTGCCACCCGGTCGGGCGGGAGCCTCTACGAGCAGTACTTC.

The count of this clone is one. V gene TRBV18 combines with J gene TRBJ1-1; D gene uncertain. V lost 3 bases to trimming and J lost 1 base, with 12 bases between them. The germline gives CDR1 KGHSH, CDR2 LQKENI. This CDR3 has 15 amino acids. CDR3 DNA sequence: TGTGCCAGCTCACCCAGCAGGTTGGGGAACACTGAAGCTTTCTTT. As protein: CASSPSRLGNTEAFF.

V and J are TRBV9 and TRBJ2-7, with unresolved D. CDR3 length: 15 amino acids. The germline V and J ends were trimmed by 2 bases and 5 bases, with 17 bases remaining between them. Germline-derived CDR1 and CDR2 are SGDLS and YYNGEE. Written as DNA, the CDR3 is TGTGCCAGCAGCGTGAGCCCCGCGGTCTACGACGAGCAGTACTTC. Translation gives CASSVSPAVYDEQYF.

The V call is TRBV10-1, the J call TRBJ2-3, with D maybe TRBD2 (6 bases). Germline lookup yields CDR1 WNHNN and CDR2 SYGVQD (reference sequence). CDR3 size: 21 residues. V lost 6 bases and J 2 bases, leaving 33 bases between the germline ends. CDR3 DNA sequence: TGCGCCAGCAGCCCCTCAGGTTACCGGGAAGAGGAAGGAGGGAACACAGATACGCAGTATTTT. Protein sequence: CASSPSGYREEEGGNTDTQYF.

This clone was seen once. Other nucleotide sequences in the sample specify the same CDR3. This rearrangement joins TRBV10-3 to TRBJ2-7, with a weak D call TRBD1 (5 bases). Germline assignment: CDR1 ENHRY and CDR2 SYGVKD. The CDR3 runs 12 residues. Between the trimmed V and J ends, which lost 3 bases and 2 bases, there was a span of 5 bases. DNA for the CDR3: TGTGCCATCAGTGAAGGGGCCTACGAGCAGTACTTC. Residues: CAISEGAYEQYF.

This clone was recorded once. This sequence joins TRBV11-2 and TRBJ2-7, with a possible D match to TRBD2 (5 bases). Germline V gene lookup returns CDR1 SGHAT and CDR2 FQNNGV. This CDR3 contains 14 residues. Trimming left V 5 bases short and J 6 bases short, with 17 bases between. CDR3: CASSGFVGDAEQYF. In nucleotides, the CDR3 is TGTGCCAGCAGCGGCTTCGTGGGAGATGCCGAGCAGTACTTC.

The chain joins TRBV5-6 to TRBJ2-7, with TRBD1 identical over 7 bases. J was trimmed by 0 bases and V by 0 bases; bases with no gene match: 6. Per the germline V gene, CDR1 is SGHDT and CDR2 is YYEEEE. CDR3 length equals 16 residues. CDR3 sequence reads: CASSLEGTVSSYEQYF. As DNA, the CDR3 is TGTGCCAGCAGCTTGGAAGGGACAGTGTCCTCCTACGAGCAGTACTTC.

The gene calls are TRBV2 and TRBJ1-1; possibly TRBD1 for D (5 bases). In germline, CDR1 is SNHLY, CDR2 FYNNEI. Trimming took 2 bases from V and 1 from J, leaving 11 bases between them. CDR3 length: 15 residues. DNA for the CDR3: TGTGCCAGCAGTGAAAAGGGGACGGGGAACACTGAAGCTTTCTTT. Its translation is CASSEKGTGNTEAFF.

The rearrangement uses TRBV5-3 and TRBJ2-7; D unclear. TRBV5-3 is an open reading frame whose function is uncertain. Trimming cost V 5 bases and J 3 bases, with 18 bases left between them. The CDR3 consists of 15 residues. The CDR3 sequence: CARRTERTRVYEQYF. CDR3 coding DNA: TGTGCCAGAAGAACGGAACGGACGCGAGTCTACGAGCAGTACTTC.

The J gene is TRBJ2-3, the V gene TRBV11-2, with D possibly being TRBD2 (5 bases). The germline V gene encodes CDR1 SGHAT and CDR2 FQNNGV. The CDR3 covers 14 residues. V lost 1 base, J lost 2 bases, and 7 bases lay in between. The CDR3: CASSLGGYTDTQYF. The DNA for the CDR3 is TGTGCCAGCAGCTTAGGCGGGTACACAGATACGCAGTATTTT.

The chain couples TRBV5-1 to TRBJ2-7; a weak D match, TRBD1 (5 bases). CDR3 size: 11 residues. V was cut by 4 bases and J by 8 bases, with 10 bases left in between. Germline CDR1 SGHRS, CDR2 YFSETQ. Written as DNA, the CDR3 is TGCGCCAGCAGCCTAGGACACAAGCAGTACTTC. Translated, it gives CASSLGHKQYF.

The chain uses TRBV5-1 and TRBJ2-1; 8 nucleotides align to TRBD2. The length of the CDR3 is 14 residues. Germline lookup yields CDR1 SGHRS and CDR2 YFSETQ. The J segment lost 12 bases and the V segment lost 4 bases, leaving 12 bases of the junction unmatched. DNA for the CDR3: TGCGCCAGCAGCCAGGGACTAGGGGGTGGCGCGCAGTTCTTC. The encoded protein is CASSQGLGGGAQFF.